One sample yielded the 8 T cell receptor beta chains listed below, sequenced in a study of blood T cell repertoires in COVID-19. Clones were sequenced by immunoSEQ multiplex PCR, and TCRdb holds only the in-frame ones, with some missing. The sample includes 150,000 or so clones, roughly 80% of them seen just once. The sequenced sample consisted of peripheral blood. The receptors shown here come from a woman in her 50s with active or convalescent COVID-19.

This chain connects TRBV9 to TRBJ1-6; a weak D match, TRBD1 (5 bases). Germline V gene sequence: CDR1 SGDLS, CDR2 YYNGEE. The germline V and J ends were trimmed by 3 bases and 0 bases, with 13 bases remaining between them. The CDR3 extends over 17 amino acids. The CDR3 DNA reads TGTGCCAGCAGCGCCCCGGGGGAGAGCTCCTATAATTCACCCCTCCACTTT. It translates to CASSAPGESSYNSPLHF.

The V call is TRBV27, the J call TRBJ2-7; 8 bases match TRBD2. This CDR3 has 15 residues. The ends lost 3 bases at V and 3 bases at J; junction bases unmatched: 7. Germline CDR1 is MNHEY and CDR2 is SMNVEV (reference sequence). The CDR3 loop is CASSFRGGVGYEQYF. In DNA form, the CDR3 reads TGTGCCAGCAGTTTTCGGGGGGGAGTCGGCTACGAGCAGTACTTC.

This sequence joins TRBV14 and TRBJ2-5; no firm D call. This CDR3 is 14 amino acids long. The V end was cut by 2 bases, the J end by 5 bases, with 12 bases between. CDR1 is SGHDN, CDR2 FVKESK, per germline. CDR3 region: CASSQHEFLETQYF. The CDR3 nucleotides read TGTGCCAGCAGCCAACACGAGTTTCTGGAGACCCAGTACTTC.

The chain has TRBV6-6 and TRBJ1-5; tentative D call: TRBD1 (6 bases). The CDR3 extends over 15 amino acids. Germline V lookup: CDR1 MNHNY, CDR2 SVGAGI (reference sequence). V was trimmed by 2 bases and J by 7 bases, leaving 15 bases between them. The CDR3: CASSYEGGSWQPQHF. In nucleotides, the CDR3 is TGTGCCAGCAGTTACGAGGGGGGGAGTTGGCAGCCCCAGCATTTT.

The chain uses TRBV19 and TRBJ2-6; maybe TRBD1 (6 bases). The V end was cut by 10 bases, the J end by 0 bases, with 13 bases between. This CDR3 region has 15 residues. Germline values: CDR1 LNHDA, CDR2 SQIVND (reference sequence). Written as DNA, the CDR3 is TGTGCCACTTCGACAGGATACTCTGGGGCCAACGTCCTGACTTTC. It encodes CATSTGYSGANVLTF.

This chain joins TRBV5-1 and TRBJ1-6, with 10 positions matching TRBD1. This CDR3 is built from 15 residues. Per the germline V gene, CDR1 is SGHRS and CDR2 is YFSETQ. V was clipped by 4 bases and J by 7 bases; unmatched bases: 5. The DNA of the CDR3 is TGCGCCAGCAGCGCAAGACAGGGGGCCAATTCACCCCTCCACTTT. Amino acids: CASSARQGANSPLHF.

This clone was counted between two and nine times. The V and J genes are TRBV2 and TRBJ1-2; D is possibly TRBD1 (5 bases). V shed 3 bases and J shed 8 bases, with 19 bases lying between them. Germline assignment: CDR1 SNHLY and CDR2 FYNNEI. This CDR3 region has 15 residues. The CDR3: CASSDWSSGLTGYTF. The CDR3 region has the DNA TGTGCCAGCAGTGATTGGTCTTCGGGACTCACCGGCTACACCTTC.

V gene TRBV11-2 combines with J gene TRBJ1-4, with 8 bases fitting TRBD1. The trim removed 2 bases at V and 7 bases at J, leaving 9 bases unmatched. The CDR3 has 16 amino acids. Germline loops: CDR1 SGHAT, CDR2 FQNNGV. The CDR3 is CASSLNVGQGFEKLFF. The CDR3 DNA sequence: TGTGCCAGCAGCTTAAATGTAGGACAGGGTTTTGAAAAACTGTTTTTT.